Sequencing of this T cell receptor beta chain was carried out in a study of cytomegalovirus exposure and HLA in healthy donors. The study, taken as a whole, reports: Reportedly, TCR beta sequences accurately predicted HLA-A and HLA-B alleles in most subjects. High specificity and sensitivity for cytomegalovirus status were reported for the classifier. Several of the most significant clusters appeared linked to common viral pathogens, based on a later analysis.

This clone is a singleton in its sample. What it recognizes is unknown. The PCR used 60 Vbeta and 13 Jbeta primers. In the original analysis: An analysis performed later counted about 80 million unique TCR beta chains (roughly 11 million of them shared). TCRdb keeps only in-frame clones here, not all; method: immunoSEQ multiplex PCR. The V and J calls and clone size were taken over from that table, and D and trimming were inferred from the DNA. The table shows tens of thousands of clones, with around 79% occurring only once. V was shortened by 1 base and J by 3 bases, with 15 bases between the two germline ends. This CDR3 spans 16 amino acids. CDR1 is SGHVS, CDR2 FQNEAQ, per germline.

The clonotype comes from a middle-aged man in good health and CMV-seronegative. Sequencing was done on a sample of PBMCs. The V and J genes are TRBV7-8 and TRBJ2-5, with D possibly TRBD1 on 6 matching bases. The CDR3 DNA is TGTGCCAGCAGCTTAGTGAACAGGCAGGGGAAAGAGACCCAGTACTTC. Translation gives CASSLVNRQGKETQYF.